The text below deals with one T cell receptor (beta chain). The data stem from a study of CD8+ T cells in alopecia areata. RNA was isolated and reverse transcribed to cDNA, the sequencing template. The data were produced by immunoSEQ multiplex PCR, yet TCRdb's version contains in-frame clones alone and is incomplete. Found here are 180,000 or so clones, 58% of them singletons; the top ten hold roughly 5%. Treatment meaning: oral pan-JAK inhibitor, 5-10 mg twice daily. V lost 0 bases and J lost 6, with 8 bases in between. The CDR3 has 14 amino acids. Germline assignment: CDR1 LGHNA and CDR2 YNFKEQ. The chain has TRBV4-2 and TRBJ2-2; D is uncertain. The receptor was isolated from a human donor with alopecia areata. Material: CD4+ T cells sorted from blood, obtained at week 24, from a patient treated with tofacitinib. In nucleotides, the CDR3 is TGTGCCAGCAGCCAAGATCGGTTCTCCGGGGAGCTGTTTTTT. Translated: CASSQDRFSGELFF.